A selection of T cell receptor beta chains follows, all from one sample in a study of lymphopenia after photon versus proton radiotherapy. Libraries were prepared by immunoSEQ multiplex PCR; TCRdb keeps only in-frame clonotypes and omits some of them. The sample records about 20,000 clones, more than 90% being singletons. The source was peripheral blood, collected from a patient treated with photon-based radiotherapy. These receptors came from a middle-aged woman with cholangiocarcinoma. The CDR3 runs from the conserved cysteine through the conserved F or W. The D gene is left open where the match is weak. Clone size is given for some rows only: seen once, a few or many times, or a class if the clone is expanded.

CASSPEPLNTEAFF	TGTGCCAGCAGCCCCGAGCCTTTGAACACTGAAGCTTTCTTT	NA	NA	TRBV7-2	TRBJ1-1
CASWGSGASSSYNEQFF	TGTGCCAGCTGGGGTAGCGGGGCGTCGAGCTCCTACAATGAGCAGTTCTTC	NA	TRBD2	TRBV2	TRBJ2-1
CASSIGTGLQYF	TGTGCCAGTAGTATCGGGACAGGGCTGCAGTATTTT	NA	TRBD1	TRBV19	TRBJ2-3
CASTTQGGQPQHF	TGTGCCAGCACCACCCAAGGAGGTCAGCCCCAGCATTTT	NA	NA	TRBV5-8	TRBJ1-5
CASSTQENTGELFF	TGCGCCAGCAGTACTCAGGAGAACACCGGGGAGCTGTTTTTT	NA	NA	TRBV10-1	TRBJ2-2
CAWSGRGTDTQYF	TGTGCCTGGAGTGGGCGCGGGACAGATACGCAGTATTTT	NA	NA	TRBV30	TRBJ2-3
CASSKTGGTEAFF	TGTGCCAGCAGCAAGACAGGGGGCACTGAAGCTTTCTTT	NA	TRBD1	TRBV7-8	TRBJ1-1
CASSGGASYEQYF	TGTGCCAGCAGCGGGGGGGCCTCCTACGAGCAGTACTTC	NA	NA	TRBV21-1	TRBJ2-7
CASSQGYEQYF	TGTGCCAGCAGCCAGGGCTACGAGCAGTACTTC	NA	NA	TRBV27	TRBJ2-7
CASGRGTEQYF	TGTGCCAGCGGAAGGGGGACGGAGCAGTACTTC	NA	NA	TRBV28	TRBJ2-7
CASSPSGLSGNTIYF	TGCGCCAGCAGCCCCTCGGGGTTATCTGGAAACACCATATATTTT	NA	NA	TRBV5-1	TRBJ1-3
CASSSVNRSPLHF	TGTGCCAGCAGCTCGGTGAATAGATCACCCCTCCACTTT	NA	NA	TRBV5-4	TRBJ1-6
CASSLYSTLLNSNQPQHF	TGTGCCAGCAGCTTGTACAGCACCTTACTCAATAGCAATCAGCCCCAGCATTTT	NA	NA	TRBV5-5	TRBJ1-5
CASSIENRDEQFF	TGTGCCAGTAGTATAGAAAACCGGGACGAGCAGTTCTTC	once	NA	TRBV19	TRBJ2-1
CASTNRERPNSPLHF	TGTGCCAGCACAAACAGGGAACGGCCTAATTCACCCCTCCACTTT	NA	NA	TRBV5-8	TRBJ1-6
CSAHKGETQYF	TGCAGTGCCCATAAGGGGGAGACCCAGTACTTC	NA	NA	TRBV20-1	TRBJ2-5
CASSPLPEGASGEQFF	TGTGCCAGCTCACCCCTACCAGAGGGCGCGTCGGGTGAGCAGTTCTTC	once	NA	TRBV18	TRBJ2-1
CASHREYGNTIYF	TGTGCCAGTCATAGGGAATATGGAAACACCATATATTTT	NA	NA	TRBV19	TRBJ1-3
CAWSVLQGRAGYTF	TGTGCCTGGAGTGTACTCCAGGGAAGGGCTGGCTACACCTTC	NA	NA	TRBV30	TRBJ1-2
CASRGVDLGTGELFF	TGTGCCAGCAGGGGGGTTGACCTAGGGACCGGGGAGCTGTTTTTT	NA	NA	TRBV28	TRBJ2-2
CASSPQLAGDEQYF	TGTGCCAGCAGCCCCCAACTGGCAGGTGACGAGCAGTACTTC	NA	NA	TRBV6-5	TRBJ2-7
CASSQDLSYEQYF	TGCGCCAGCAGCCAAGATCTCAGCTACGAGCAGTACTTC	NA	NA	TRBV4-1	TRBJ2-7
CSVEGTSRNTDTQYF	TGCAGCGTTGAGGGGACTAGCAGAAACACAGATACGCAGTATTTT	once	TRBD2	TRBV29-1	TRBJ2-3
CAWSPTNSPLHF	TGTGCCTGGAGCCCCACAAATTCACCCCTCCACTTT	NA	NA	TRBV30	TRBJ1-6
CASSYYRSASYEQYF	TGTGCCAGCAGTTACTACAGGAGCGCATCCTACGAGCAGTACTTC	NA	NA	TRBV6-6	TRBJ2-7
CASWGQGATREGGETQYF	TGCGCCAGCTGGGGACAGGGGGCTACGCGGGAAGGTGGAGAGACCCAGTACTTC	NA	TRBD1	TRBV5-1	TRBJ2-5
CASNRRRQGNEKLFF	TGTGCCAGCAATAGGCGGAGGCAGGGTAATGAAAAACTGTTTTTT	NA	NA	TRBV19	TRBJ1-4
CASSGPRGETQYF	TGTGCCAGCAGCGGCCCGCGAGGAGAGACCCAGTACTTC	NA	NA	TRBV7-8	TRBJ2-5
CASRTGQGGWTNTEAFF	TGTGCCAGCAGGACGGGACAGGGTGGATGGACGAACACTGAAGCTTTCTTT	NA	TRBD1	TRBV28	TRBJ1-1
CATSRDKTSGNEQFF	TGTGCCACCAGCAGAGATAAGACTAGCGGTAATGAGCAGTTCTTC	NA	TRBD2	TRBV15	TRBJ2-1
CASSLRTFTEAFF	TGTGCCAGCAGCCTCCGGACCTTCACTGAAGCTTTCTTT	few	NA	TRBV14	TRBJ1-1
CSVELQALNTEAFF	TGCAGCGTGGAGTTACAGGCCTTGAACACTGAAGCTTTCTTT	NA	NA	TRBV29-1	TRBJ1-1
CASSSDRGDSPLHF	TGTGCCAGCAGCTCCGACAGGGGCGACTCACCCCTCCACTTT	once	TRBD1	TRBV5-5	TRBJ1-6
CASSSTENWGYTF	TGTGCCAGCAGCTCGACAGAAAACTGGGGCTACACCTTC	once	NA	TRBV5-4	TRBJ1-2
CASSPGMYTEAFF	TGTGCCAGCTCGCCAGGGATGTACACTGAAGCTTTCTTT	NA	NA	TRBV18	TRBJ1-1
CASSLDRVADTQYF	TGTGCCAGCAGCCTCGACAGGGTTGCAGATACGCAGTATTTT	NA	TRBD1	TRBV7-3	TRBJ2-3
CASSSLGGGIDEQYF	TGTGCCAGCAGTTCGTTGGGCGGGGGGATTGACGAGCAGTACTTC	NA	TRBD2	TRBV27	TRBJ2-7
CASSSQRPGHEQFF	TGTGCCAGCAGTTCACAGCGCCCGGGACATGAGCAGTTCTTC	NA	NA	TRBV28	TRBJ2-1
CASSLGQGLGEQFF	TGTGCCAGCTCACTGGGACAGGGTTTGGGTGAGCAGTTCTTC	NA	TRBD1	TRBV18	TRBJ2-1
CASSRVMVGVGSSYEQYF	TGTGCCAGCAGCCGTGTGATGGTAGGAGTGGGGAGCTCCTACGAGCAGTACTTC	NA	NA	TRBV7-2	TRBJ2-7
CASSYYSNQPQHF	TGTGCCAGCAGTTACTACAGCAATCAGCCCCAGCATTTT	NA	NA	TRBV6-5	TRBJ1-5
CASSRGGGGTDTQYF	TGTGCCAGCAGCCGGGGGGGAGGTGGCACAGATACGCAGTATTTT	NA	TRBD2	TRBV7-3	TRBJ2-3
CATSREAVNTGELFF	TGTGCCACCAGCAGAGAGGCAGTGAACACCGGGGAGCTGTTTTTT	NA	NA	TRBV15	TRBJ2-2
CASSPGGQGGDGYTF	TGTGCCAGCTCACCGGGTGGACAGGGAGGTGACGGCTACACCTTC	NA	TRBD1	TRBV18	TRBJ1-2
CASSLAPGSRETQYF	TGTGCTAGCAGCTTAGCGCCGGGTTCGAGGGAGACCCAGTACTTC	NA	NA	TRBV7-7	TRBJ2-5
CASSESYNSPLHF	TGCGCCAGCAGTGAGTCCTATAATTCACCCCTCCACTTT	few	NA	TRBV10-1	TRBJ1-6
CASSLVRGNEQFF	TGCGCCAGCAGCTTGGTGCGGGGGAATGAGCAGTTCTTC	NA	TRBD2	TRBV5-1	TRBJ2-1
CASRSISGPKRPQHF	TGTGCCAGCAGGTCTATATCGGGGCCAAAGCGGCCCCAGCATTTT	NA	NA	TRBV28	TRBJ1-5